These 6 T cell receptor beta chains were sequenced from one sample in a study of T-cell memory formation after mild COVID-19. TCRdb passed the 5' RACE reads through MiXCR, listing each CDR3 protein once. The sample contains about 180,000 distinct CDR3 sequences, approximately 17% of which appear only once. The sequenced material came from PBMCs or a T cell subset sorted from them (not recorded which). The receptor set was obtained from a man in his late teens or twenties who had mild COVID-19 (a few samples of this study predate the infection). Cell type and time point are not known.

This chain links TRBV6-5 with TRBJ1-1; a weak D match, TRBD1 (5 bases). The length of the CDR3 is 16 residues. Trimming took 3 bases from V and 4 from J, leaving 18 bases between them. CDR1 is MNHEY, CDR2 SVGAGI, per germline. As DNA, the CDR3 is TGTGCCAGCAGTTATGCCAGTGGGGGTGGGGTCACTGAAGCTTTCTTT. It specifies CASSYASGGGVTEAFF.

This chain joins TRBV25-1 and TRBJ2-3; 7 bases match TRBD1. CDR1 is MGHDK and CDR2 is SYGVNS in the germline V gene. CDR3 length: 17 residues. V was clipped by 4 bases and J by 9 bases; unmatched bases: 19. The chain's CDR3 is CASSGMDRRFHVGTQYF. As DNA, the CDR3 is TGTGCCAGCAGTGGAATGGACAGGCGCTTCCACGTTGGGACGCAGTATTTT.

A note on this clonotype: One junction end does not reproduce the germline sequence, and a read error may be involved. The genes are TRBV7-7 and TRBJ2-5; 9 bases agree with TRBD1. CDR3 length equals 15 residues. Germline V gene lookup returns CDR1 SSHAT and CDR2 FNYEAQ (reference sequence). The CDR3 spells CASSSGQGGQETQYF. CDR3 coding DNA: TGTGCTAGCAGCTCGGGACAGGGAGGCCAAGAGACCCAGTACTTC. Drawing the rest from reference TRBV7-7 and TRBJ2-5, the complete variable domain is GAGVSQSPRYKVTKRGQDVTLRCDPISSHATLYWYQQALGQGPEFLTYFNYEAQPDKSGLPSDRFSAERPEGSISTLTIQRTEQRDSAMYRCASSSGQGGQETQYFGPGTRLLVL.

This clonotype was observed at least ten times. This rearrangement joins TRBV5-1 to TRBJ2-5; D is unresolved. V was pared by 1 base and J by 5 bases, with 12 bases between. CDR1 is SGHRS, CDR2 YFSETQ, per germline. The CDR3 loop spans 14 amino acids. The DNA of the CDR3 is TGCGCCAGCAGCTTGTATGGGGTAGGGGAGACCCAGTACTTC. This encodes CASSLYGVGETQYF.

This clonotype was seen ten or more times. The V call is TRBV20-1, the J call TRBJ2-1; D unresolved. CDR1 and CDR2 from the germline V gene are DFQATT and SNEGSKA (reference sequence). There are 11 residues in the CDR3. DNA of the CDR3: TGCAGCGCGCGTGCCTACAATGAGCAGTTCTTC. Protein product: CSARAYNEQFF.

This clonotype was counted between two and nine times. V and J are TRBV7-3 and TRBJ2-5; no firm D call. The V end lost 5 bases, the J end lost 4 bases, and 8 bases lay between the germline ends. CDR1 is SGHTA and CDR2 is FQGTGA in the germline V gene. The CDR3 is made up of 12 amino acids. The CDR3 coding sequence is TGTGCCAGCAGCGCGTCAGGAGAGACCCAGTACTTC. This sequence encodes CASSASGETQYF.